Each of the 31 T cell receptor beta chains below was sequenced from the same sample in a study of T cells in Graves' hyperthyroidism and ophthalmopathy. TCR beta CDR3 regions were amplified from RNA transcripts. Initially, a first-round RT-PCR of the TCR CDR3 employed the HTBI primer set. TCRdb used MiXCR to reprocess the multiplex PCR reads, holding one entry per CDR3 protein. In the table there are about 260,000 distinct CDR3 sequences, roughly 20% of which are singletons. Sequences were obtained from blood. Every receptor here comes from a man aged 30 to 39 with Graves' ophthalmopathy.

This chain joins TRBV9 and TRBJ2-7; no definite D call. The CDR3 runs to 14 residues. The V gene lost 0 bases and the J gene lost 2 bases, with 9 bases spanning the gap. The germline gives CDR1 SGDLS, CDR2 YYNGEE. CDR3 DNA sequence: TGTGCCAGCAGCGTAGGCCCATTTACCTACGAGCAGTACTTC. Translating it yields CASSVGPFTYEQYF.

The chain uses TRBV7-3 and TRBJ2-7, with 7 positions matching TRBD1. The ends lost 1 base at V and 5 bases at J; junction bases unmatched: 5. Germline CDR1 and CDR2: SGHTA and FQGTGA. This CDR3 contains 14 residues. CDR3 sequence (DNA): TGTGCCAGCAGCTTAATGGGGGACAGAAACGAGCAGTACTTC. Translation: CASSLMGDRNEQYF.

This clonotype appeared many times. V usage is TRBV2 and J usage is TRBJ1-1, with no clear D. The germline V and J ends were trimmed by 3 bases and 5 bases, with 7 bases remaining between them. The germline V gene has CDR1 SNHLY and CDR2 FYNNEI. This CDR3 contains 12 residues. CDR3 sequence: CASSDGETEAFF. The CDR3 DNA reads as TGTGCCAGCAGTGATGGGGAGACTGAAGCTTTCTTT.

This clonotype was seen just once. The V and J genes are TRBV7-9 and TRBJ1-5, with 9 positions matching TRBD1. The CDR3 length is 15 residues. Germline V gene sequence: CDR1 SEHNR, CDR2 FQNEAQ (reference sequence). Trimming cost V 1 base and J 5 bases; bases outside gene matches: 3. CDR3 in amino acids: CASSLDRGLDQPQHF. The CDR3 DNA is TGTGCCAGCAGCTTAGACAGGGGGCTGGATCAGCCCCAGCATTTT.

A few counts support this clonotype. This chain joins TRBV11-3 and TRBJ1-1; D is uncertain. The V gene's germline CDR1 is SGHNT and CDR2 YENEEA. The CDR3 is 14 amino acids. The V and J ends lost 0 bases and 3 bases respectively, with 8 bases between them. The CDR3 here is CASSLEGQDTEAFF. The CDR3 DNA reads as TGTGCCAGCAGCTTAGAAGGGCAGGACACTGAAGCTTTCTTT.

This clonotype was seen only a few times. The gene calls are TRBV6-1 and TRBJ2-2; tentatively, D is TRBD1 or TRBD2 (5 bases each). This CDR3 spans 15 amino acids. Germline V lookup: CDR1 MNHNS, CDR2 SASEGT. Trimming removed 0 bases from V and 4 bases from J, with 9 bases in between. CDR3 sequence: CASSEAGTTTGELFF. The CDR3 DNA reads TGTGCCAGCAGTGAAGCCGGGACGACCACCGGGGAGCTGTTTTTT.

The gene calls are TRBV20-1 and TRBJ2-2; TRBD2 matches 9 bases. CDR1 DFQATT and CDR2 SNEGSKA come from the germline V gene (reference sequence). With 0 bases clipped from V and 6 bases from J, the junction kept 5 bases outside the gene matches. This CDR3 is 15 amino acids long. CDR3 in amino acids: CSARDRIAGAGELFF. The DNA of the CDR3 is TGCAGTGCTAGAGATAGGATAGCGGGGGCCGGGGAGCTGTTTTTT.

This clonotype was detected only a few times. The V call is TRBV30, the J call TRBJ1-4; 8 bases line up with TRBD1. The length of the CDR3 is 15 residues. J lost 4 bases, V lost 7 bases, and 11 bases had no gene match. Per the germline V gene, CDR1 is GTSNPN and CDR2 is SVGIG (reference sequence). The CDR3 protein is CALARTGLDNEKLFF. The CDR3 nucleotides read TGTGCCTTAGCTCGGACAGGGCTAGATAATGAAAAACTGTTTTTT.

This clonotype was detected only a few times. This chain connects TRBV20-1 to TRBJ1-2; 8 bases match TRBD1. CDR3 length: 15 amino acids. With V trimmed by 3 bases and J by 7 bases, 13 bases remained unmatched. Germline loops: CDR1 DFQATT, CDR2 SNEGSKA (reference sequence). The chain's CDR3 is CSASGQGARVSGYTF. In DNA form, the CDR3 reads TGCAGTGCTAGTGGGCAGGGGGCCCGGGTGAGTGGCTACACCTTC.

The sample holds a few counts of this clonotype. This chain uses TRBV29-1 with TRBJ2-1; D is possibly TRBD2 (5 bases). Trimming left V 4 bases short and J 5 bases short, with 15 bases between. In germline, CDR1 is SQVTM, CDR2 ANQGSEA. The CDR3 is made up of 14 amino acids. CDR3 sequence (DNA): TGCAGCGTTGTCCCCCCGGGAACCCACAATGAGCAGTTCTTC. Translating it yields CSVVPPGTHNEQFF.

CDR3 in amino acids: CAWRGTSSTDTQYF. CDR3 nucleotide sequence: TGTGCCTGGCGGGGGACCTCTAGCACAGATACGCAGTATTTT. V gene TRBV30 combines with J gene TRBJ2-3; TRBD2 is a possible D gene (6 bases). Germline V gene lookup returns CDR1 GTSNPN and CDR2 SVGIG (reference sequence). The V end was cut by 5 bases, the J end by 0 bases, with 12 bases between. The CDR3 totals 14 residues.

On this clonotype: With a much larger clone just one base away, this may be a read error. V gene TRBV20-1 combines with J gene TRBJ2-1, with 9 bases fitting TRBD2. The DNA end is more similar to TRBJ2-7, so the J call may be wrong. CDR3 size: 17 residues. Germline values: CDR1 DFQATT, CDR2 SNEGSKA (reference sequence). CDR3 sequence (DNA): TGCAGTGCTAGATTTGCGGGAGGGCCAGGTTCCTACAATGAGCAGTACTTC. Its protein product is CSARFAGGPGSYNEQYF.

This clonotype was recorded at least ten times. The rearrangement links TRBV3-1 to TRBJ1-5; no definite D call. Germline CDR1 is LGHDT and CDR2 is YNNKEL (reference sequence). V shed 1 base and J shed 4 bases, with 8 bases lying between them. The CDR3 has 14 residues. This CDR3 is CASSQGHLNQPQHF. CDR3 sequence (DNA): TGTGCCAGCAGCCAAGGACATCTTAATCAGCCCCAGCATTTT.

The rearrangement uses TRBV13 and TRBJ2-1; TRBD1 matches at 11 bases. V shed 1 base, J shed 6 bases, and the junction held 5 bases outside the gene matches. This CDR3 is 16 amino acids long. CDR1 and CDR2 from the germline V gene are PRHDT and FYEKMQ (reference sequence). In DNA form, the CDR3 reads TGTGCCAGCAGCTTAGTGGGACAGGGGGGGATCAATGAGCAGTTCTTC. It codes for CASSLVGQGGINEQFF.

This clonotype was picked up many times. The germline gene is not matched at one end of the junction; a read error may be the cause. This chain connects TRBV2 to TRBJ2-1; 8 bases match TRBD1. The CDR3 covers 15 residues. CDR1 is SNHLY, CDR2 FYNNEI, per germline. The CDR3 loop is CASREDRGPYNEQFF. CDR3 nucleotide sequence: TGTGCCAGCAGGGAAGACAGGGGACCTTACAATGAGCAGTTCTTC.

This clonotype came up a few times. This chain links TRBV24-1 with TRBJ2-5; D is tentatively TRBD1 or TRBD2 (5 bases each). Trimming took off 0 bases at V and 4 bases at J, with 14 bases between the two ends. Germline V gene sequence: CDR1 KGHDR, CDR2 SFDVKD. The CDR3 totals 16 residues. The CDR3 nucleotides are TGTGCCACCAGTGATTTGCGGGACGAGGGCAGAGAGACCCAGTACTTC. Amino acid sequence: CATSDLRDEGRETQYF.

This chain links TRBV19 with TRBJ2-7, with TRBD2 as a possible D gene (5 bases). The V and J ends lost 3 bases and 1 base respectively, with 13 bases between them. The CDR3 has 15 amino acids. The germline V gene has CDR1 LNHDA and CDR2 SQIVND (reference sequence). The CDR3 coding sequence is TGTGCCAGTAGTATCGGAGGACTTCTGTCCTACGAGCAGTACTTC. Amino acid sequence: CASSIGGLLSYEQYF.

Many counts were recorded for this clonotype. The genes are TRBV3-1 and TRBJ2-5; D is unresolved. CDR1 and CDR2 from the germline V gene are LGHDT and YNNKEL (reference sequence). CDR3 length equals 16 residues. V lost 0 bases to trimming and J lost 5 bases, with 16 bases between them. CDR3 region: CASSQESYRAEETQYF. The CDR3 nucleotides are TGTGCCAGCAGCCAAGAAAGCTATCGCGCCGAGGAGACCCAGTACTTC.

This clonotype has a count of ten or more. This chain uses TRBV30 with TRBJ2-3; no clear D. V lost 2 bases, J lost 0 bases, and 9 bases lay in between. This CDR3 spans 14 amino acids. The V gene's germline CDR1 is GTSNPN and CDR2 SVGIG (reference sequence). The DNA for the CDR3 is TGTGCCTGGAGTACGGCGGCTAGCACAGATACGCAGTATTTT. As protein: CAWSTAASTDTQYF.

This clonotype appeared many times. The chain combines TRBV20-1 with TRBJ2-7, with TRBD2 identical over 14 bases. The CDR3 runs to 16 residues. Losses at the gene ends were 2 bases for V and 2 bases for J; bases not matched to a gene: 5. CDR1 DFQATT and CDR2 SNEGSKA come from the germline V gene (reference sequence). Here the CDR3 reads CSARPLTSGRAYEQYF. The CDR3 DNA reads TGCAGTGCTAGACCCCTGACTAGCGGGAGGGCCTACGAGCAGTACTTC.

V is TRBV19 and J is TRBJ1-5; D is unresolved. Trimming took 1 base from V and 1 from J, leaving 20 bases between them. This CDR3 spans 19 amino acids. CDR1 and CDR2 (germline): LNHDA, SQIVND (reference sequence). The CDR3 bases are TGTGCCAGTAGTATAGGTTCAGGAGAAGTAAGGGCGAGCAATCAGCCCCAGCATTTT. The encoded protein is CASSIGSGEVRASNQPQHF.

The J gene is TRBJ2-1, the V gene TRBV6-5; D is perhaps TRBD1 (5 bases). This CDR3 spans 15 amino acids. The germline gives CDR1 MNHEY, CDR2 SVGAGI. Trimming took 2 bases from V and 7 from J, leaving 15 bases between them. The CDR3 loop is CASSYTARGGNEQFF. The CDR3 region has the DNA TGTGCCAGCAGTTACACGGCTAGGGGCGGAAATGAGCAGTTCTTC.

There are a few counts of this clonotype. J is TRBJ2-7 and V is TRBV27; weak D call: TRBD1 (6 bases). Germline assignment: CDR1 MNHEY and CDR2 SMNVEV (reference sequence). This CDR3 spans 14 amino acids. Trimming pared 4 bases from V and 2 bases from J, leaving 12 bases between. CDR3 region: CASSSLGQPYEQYF. DNA of the CDR3: TGTGCCAGCAGTTCCCTCGGACAGCCCTACGAGCAGTACTTC.

The rearrangement uses TRBV18 and TRBJ1-1; 8 nucleotides line up with TRBD1. The J segment lost 4 bases and the V segment lost 3 bases, leaving 7 bases of the junction unmatched. The germline V gene has CDR1 KGHSH and CDR2 LQKENI. The length of the CDR3 is 15 residues. The CDR3 loop is CASSPRQGTGTEAFF. Written as DNA, the CDR3 is TGTGCCAGCTCACCCAGACAGGGGACAGGCACTGAAGCTTTCTTT.

Many counts were recorded for this clonotype. V and J are TRBV2 and TRBJ1-4; D unclear. With 5 bases removed from V and 1 base from J, the gap between germline ends came to 14 bases. The CDR3 has 16 residues. Looked up from germline, CDR1 is SNHLY and CDR2 is FYNNEI. The CDR3 here is CASSWYTPRTNEKLFF. The CDR3 DNA reads TGTGCCAGCAGTTGGTACACTCCACGAACTAATGAAAAACTGTTTTTT. Full variable domain (rest looked up from reference TRBV2 and TRBJ1-4): EPEVTQTPSHQVTQMGQEVILRCVPISNHLYFYWYRQILGQKVEFLVSFYNNEISEKSEIFDDQFSVERPDGSNFTLKIRSTKLEDSAMYFCASSWYTPRTNEKLFFGSGTQLSVL.

The chain is built from TRBV20-1 and TRBJ2-7; unclear D gene. CDR1 and CDR2 from the germline V gene are DFQATT and SNEGSKA (reference sequence). Trimming removed 3 bases at V and 2 bases at J, with 5 bases between. This CDR3 contains 11 residues. The CDR3 region has the DNA TGCAGTGCTAGCCTAACCTACGAGCAGTACTTC. This translates into CSASLTYEQYF.

Points on this clonotype: Possible read error: a much larger clone is one base away. The chain joins TRBV30 to TRBJ1-1; D is undetermined. This CDR3 has 12 residues. CDR1 GTSNPN and CDR2 SVGIG come from the germline V gene (reference sequence). CDR3 DNA: TGTGCCTGGGACAAGGGAAACACTGGAGCTTTCTTT. It translates to CAWDKGNTGAFF.

The chain links TRBV5-5 to TRBJ1-6; D may be TRBD1 (5 bases). Germline V gene sequence: CDR1 SGHKS, CDR2 YYEKEE (reference sequence). This CDR3 region has 17 residues. V was cut by 0 bases and J by 0 bases, with 10 bases left in between. The CDR3 coding sequence is TGTGCCAGCAGCTTGGACGGACATAGCTCCTATAATTCACCCCTCCACTTT. This encodes CASSLDGHSSYNSPLHF.

The table lists this clonotype with a few counts. V is TRBV6-1 and J is TRBJ1-1, with TRBD1 as a possible D gene (5 bases). Germline-derived CDR1 and CDR2 are MNHNS and SASEGT. Trimming shortened V by 5 bases and J by 5 bases, and 18 bases separated the two germline ends. This CDR3 has 15 amino acids. Here the CDR3 reads CASSFRDPGGTEAFF. CDR3 in DNA: TGTGCCAGCAGTTTCCGGGACCCCGGAGGGACTGAAGCTTTCTTT.

This clonotype showed up just a few times. CDR3 DNA sequence: TGCAGCGTTGAATTACAGAACTACGAGCAGTACTTC. Translation gives CSVELQNYEQYF. This chain uses TRBV29-1 with TRBJ2-7; D unclear. Trimming shortened V by 2 bases and J by 3 bases, and 8 bases separated the two germline ends. This CDR3 is built from 12 residues. CDR1 and CDR2 from the germline V gene are SQVTM and ANQGSEA.

Only one count was recorded for this clonotype. V gene TRBV10-3 combines with J gene TRBJ2-7; TRBD1 might be the D (6 bases). The V gene's germline CDR1 is ENHRY and CDR2 SYGVKD. This CDR3 spans 13 amino acids. V lost 6 bases to trimming and J lost 3 bases, with 12 bases between them. The CDR3 DNA reads TGTGCCATCAGCGGGACACAAGACTACGAGCAGTACTTC. This codes for CAISGTQDYEQYF.